This paragraph reports one TCR beta chain. Its antigen is still unknown. Deletions cut 0 bases from V and 8 bases from J, with 19 bases between. CDR3 length: 17 amino acids. The Oncomine TCR Beta short-read assay generated sequence data from the DNA of cultured CD4+ T cells. CD4+ T cells were cultured, and genomic DNA was extracted from them. TCRdb reanalysed the PCR reads using MiXCR and keeps one entry per CDR3 protein. The profile shows around 15,000 distinct CDR3 sequences, 35% of them singletons. This sample was taken from a study of vaccination and CD4 T cells after COVID-19. For the study at large: The convalescent group had six males, four females, seven Caucasians, two Asians, one multiracial.

Specified treatment: roughly ten-day PBMC culture with coronavirus spike peptide pools or control peptides (ViraFEST assay). Sequencing used cultured CD4+ T cells from blood. This sequence was found in a human donor with COVID-19. The chain combines TRBV23-1 with TRBJ1-4; TRBD1 might be the D (5 bases). TRBV23-1 is designated an ORF whose function remains uncertain. The CDR3 sequence is CASSQSPWGKGKEKLFF. CDR3 nucleotides: TGCGCCAGCAGTCAATCGCCCTGGGGTAAGGGGAAGGAAAAACTGTTTTTT.